The 11 T cell receptor beta chains below come from one sample, sequenced in a study of identical twins. Via MiXCR, TCRdb re-called the 5' RACE reads, giving one row per CDR3 protein. The data show approximately 210,000 distinct CDR3 sequences, under 8.5% seen once. The sample also formed part of further work on T cells expressing NK-cell markers.

Material: CD8+ T cells sorted from blood. These receptor sequences come from a woman under 30 in good health.

The rearrangement joins TRBV5-6 to TRBJ2-1, with D possibly being TRBD2 (5 bases). CDR1 and CDR2 from the germline V gene are SGHDT and YYEEEE. Trimming shortened V by 3 bases and J by 9 bases, and 7 bases separated the two germline ends. The CDR3 consists of 11 residues. The CDR3 spells CASSSAAEQFF. The CDR3 DNA reads TGTGCCAGCAGCTCAGCGGCTGAGCAGTTCTTC. Full variable domain (outside the CDR3, taken from reference TRBV5-6 and TRBJ2-1): DAGVTQSPTHLIKTRGQQVTLRCSPKSGHDTVSWYQQALGQGPQFIFQYYEEEERQRGNFPDRFSGHQFPNYSSELNVNALLLGDSALYLCASSSAAEQFFGPGTRLTVL.

This clonotype was found many times. This chain joins TRBV7-2 and TRBJ2-1, with 10 bases identical to TRBD2. Germline lookup yields CDR1 SGHTA and CDR2 FQGNSA. J lost 3 bases, V lost 5 bases, and 4 bases had no gene match. The CDR3 spans 15 residues. In nucleotides, the CDR3 is TGTGCCAGCAGCCCCCTAGCGGGAGACTACAATGAGCAGTTCTTC. Its translation: CASSPLAGDYNEQFF.

This clonotype was recorded a few times. The chain joins TRBV12-3 or TRBV12-4 to TRBJ2-1; D might be TRBD1 or TRBD2, each matching 5 bases. V lost 6 bases to trimming and J lost 4 bases, with 16 bases between them. The CDR3 runs to 15 residues. This CDR3 reads CASSPRDHVYNEQFF. The CDR3 DNA reads as TGTGCCAGCAGCCCCCGGGACCACGTTTACAATGAGCAGTTCTTC.

The V gene is TRBV13, the J gene TRBJ2-5; D not resolved. Trimming took off 1 base at V and 5 bases at J, with 5 bases between the two ends. Germline V gene lookup returns CDR1 PRHDT and CDR2 FYEKMQ (reference sequence). The CDR3 runs 12 residues. The CDR3, as DNA: TGTGCCAGCAGCTTAGTGGTTGAGACCCAGTACTTC. This translates into CASSLVVETQYF.

The rearrangement links TRBV7-9 to TRBJ2-1, with D unresolved. Trimming shortened V by 4 bases and J by 5 bases, and 9 bases separated the two germline ends. The CDR3 has 13 amino acids. Germline V gene lookup returns CDR1 SEHNR and CDR2 FQNEAQ (reference sequence). CDR3 coding DNA: TGTGCCAGCAGCTCCAGATACCACAATGAGCAGTTCTTC. Translated: CASSSRYHNEQFF.

The V gene is TRBV5-1, the J gene TRBJ2-1, with no clear D. The CDR3 loop spans 13 amino acids. CDR1 SGHRS and CDR2 YFSETQ come from the germline V gene. Trimming left V 6 bases short and J 6 bases short, with 13 bases between. CDR3 DNA sequence: TGCGCCAGCATGGGTTTCCTTGCCAATGAGCAGTTCTTC. The encoded protein is CASMGFLANEQFF.

This clonotype was counted between two and nine times. DNA for the CDR3: TGTGCCACCCCGGACCCTAGAGCTAACTATGGCTACACCTTC. It yields the protein CATPDPRANYGYTF. The J gene is TRBJ1-2, the V gene TRBV12-3 or TRBV12-4; D uncertain. V was trimmed by 10 bases and J by 0 bases, leaving 15 bases between them. The length of the CDR3 is 14 residues.

The rearrangement uses TRBV9 and TRBJ2-3, with 11 bases that match TRBD2. CDR1 and CDR2 (germline): SGDLS, YYNGEE. This CDR3 contains 17 residues. The ends lost 3 bases at V and 0 bases at J; junction bases unmatched: 6. The CDR3 DNA sequence: TGTGCCAGCAGCGAGCGACTAGCGGGAACTAGCACAGATACGCAGTATTTT. Protein: CASSERLAGTSTDTQYF. Looking up the rest from reference TRBV9 and TRBJ2-3 gives the full variable domain: DSGVTQTPKHLITATGQRVTLRCSPRSGDLSVYWYQQSLDQGLQFLIQYYNGEERAKGNILERFSAQQFPDLHSELNLSSLELGDSALYFCASSERLAGTSTDTQYFGPGTRLTVL.

The V gene is TRBV13, the J gene TRBJ2-3; the match to TRBD2 covers 7 bases. V was clipped by 5 bases and J by 5 bases; unmatched bases: 10. CDR1 is PRHDT and CDR2 is FYEKMQ in the germline V gene (reference sequence). This CDR3 region has 15 residues. The CDR3 DNA reads TGTGCCAGCAGCCGCCGGGGGATAGCGGGAGATACGCAGTATTTT. Protein: CASSRRGIAGDTQYF.

The chain employs TRBV11-2 and TRBJ2-1, with D hard to call. The V end was cut by 0 bases, the J end by 8 bases, with 11 bases between. This CDR3 has 14 residues. Germline V gene lookup returns CDR1 SGHAT and CDR2 FQNNGV. CDR3 sequence: CASSLESMGDEQFF. The CDR3, as DNA: TGTGCCAGCAGCTTAGAGTCAATGGGTGATGAGCAGTTCTTC. Combining the CDR3 with reference TRBV11-2 and TRBJ2-1 gives the whole variable domain EAGVAQSPRYKIIEKRQSVAFWCNPISGHATLYWYQQILGQGPKLLIQFQNNGVVDDSQLPKDRFSAERLKGVDSTLKIQPAKLEDSAVYLCASSLESMGDEQFFGPGTRLTVL.

Only a few counts were recorded for this clonotype. The chain has TRBV5-1 and TRBJ2-7; 7 bases agree with TRBD1. From germline, CDR1 is SGHRS and CDR2 YFSETQ. This CDR3 comprises 15 residues. Trimming removed 0 bases from V and 4 bases from J; junction bases left unmatched: 7. The CDR3 DNA reads as TGCGCCAGCAGCTTGGAGGGGACAGTACAATACGAGCAGTACTTC. Translation: CASSLEGTVQYEQYF.